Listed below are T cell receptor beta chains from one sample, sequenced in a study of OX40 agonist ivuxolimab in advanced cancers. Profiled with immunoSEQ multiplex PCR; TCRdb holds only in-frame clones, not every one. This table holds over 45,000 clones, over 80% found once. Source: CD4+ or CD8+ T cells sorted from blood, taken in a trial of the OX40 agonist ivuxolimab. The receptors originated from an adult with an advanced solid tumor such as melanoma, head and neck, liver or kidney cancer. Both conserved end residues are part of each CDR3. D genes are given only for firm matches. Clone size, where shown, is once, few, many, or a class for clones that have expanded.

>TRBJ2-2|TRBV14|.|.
TGTGCCAGCAGCCAAGTATCGTACACCGGGGAGCTGTTTTTT
CASSQVSYTGELFF
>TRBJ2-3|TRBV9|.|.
TGTGCCAGCAGCACTCCGACTGCTGATACGCAGTATTTT
CASSTPTADTQYF
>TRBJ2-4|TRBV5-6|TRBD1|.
TGTGCCAGCAGCCCCGACAGGGGGCCGCACGGCATTCAGTACTTC
CASSPDRGPHGIQYF
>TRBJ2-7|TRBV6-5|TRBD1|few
TGTGCCAGCAGTTACTCGAGACAGGGTGGTTGGGAGCAGTACTTC
CASSYSRQGGWEQYF
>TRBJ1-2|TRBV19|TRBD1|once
TGTGCCAGCTCCCCGGGACAGGGATTCGGAGGCTACACCTTC
CASSPGQGFGGYTF
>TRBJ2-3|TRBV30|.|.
TGTGCCTCATCCCACGTCAGAGATACGCAGTATTTT
CASSHVRDTQYF
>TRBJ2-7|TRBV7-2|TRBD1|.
TGTGCCAGCAGCTTTTGGACAGGGCTACAACTCTCCTACGAGCAGTACTTC
CASSFWTGLQLSYEQYF
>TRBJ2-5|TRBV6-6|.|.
TGTGCCAGCAGGAAGCCGGGACGCCCACAAGAGACCCAGTACTTC
CASRKPGRPQETQYF
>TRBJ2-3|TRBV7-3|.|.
TGTGCCAGCAGCTCCCCGAACACAGATACGCAGTATTTT
CASSSPNTDTQYF
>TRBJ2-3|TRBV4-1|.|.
TGCGCCAGCAGCCACCCCCCGCGGGCGAGCACAGATACGCAGTATTTT
CASSHPPRASTDTQYF
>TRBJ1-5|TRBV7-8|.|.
TGTACCAGCAGCTTATCAGAAGGTAGCAATCAGCCCCAGCATTTT
CTSSLSEGSNQPQHF